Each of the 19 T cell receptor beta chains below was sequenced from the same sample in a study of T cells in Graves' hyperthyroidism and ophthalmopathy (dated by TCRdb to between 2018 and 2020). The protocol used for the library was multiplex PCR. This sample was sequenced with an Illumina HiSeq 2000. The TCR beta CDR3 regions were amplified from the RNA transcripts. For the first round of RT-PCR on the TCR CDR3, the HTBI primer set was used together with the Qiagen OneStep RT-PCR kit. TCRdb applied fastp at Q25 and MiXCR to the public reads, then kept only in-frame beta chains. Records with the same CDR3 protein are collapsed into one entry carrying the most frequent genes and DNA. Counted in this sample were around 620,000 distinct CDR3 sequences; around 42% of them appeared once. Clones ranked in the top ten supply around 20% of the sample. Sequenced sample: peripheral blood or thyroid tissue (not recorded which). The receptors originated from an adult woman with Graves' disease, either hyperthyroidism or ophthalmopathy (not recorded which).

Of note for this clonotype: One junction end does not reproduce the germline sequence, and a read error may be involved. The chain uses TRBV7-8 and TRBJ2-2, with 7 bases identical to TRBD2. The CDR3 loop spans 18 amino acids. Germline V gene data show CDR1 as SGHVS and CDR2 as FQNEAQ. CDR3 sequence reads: CASSLGLRAGVNTGELSW. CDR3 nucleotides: TGTGCCAGCAGCCTAGGTCTCAGGGCGGGAGTGAACACCGGGGAGCTGTCTTGG.

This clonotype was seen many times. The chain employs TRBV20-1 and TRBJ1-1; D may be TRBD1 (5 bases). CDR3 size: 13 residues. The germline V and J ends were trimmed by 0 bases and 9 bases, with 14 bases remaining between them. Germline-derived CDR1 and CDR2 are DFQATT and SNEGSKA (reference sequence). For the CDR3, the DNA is TGCAGTGCTAGAGATTGGCAGGGCGTTAAAGCTTTCTTT. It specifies CSARDWQGVKAFF.

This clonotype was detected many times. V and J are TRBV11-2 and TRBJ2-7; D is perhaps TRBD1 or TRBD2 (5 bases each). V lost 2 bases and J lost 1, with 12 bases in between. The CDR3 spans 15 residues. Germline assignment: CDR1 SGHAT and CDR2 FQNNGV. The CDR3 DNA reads TGTGCCAGCAGCTTATGGGGGACGCTTTCCTACGAGCAGTACTTC. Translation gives CASSLWGTLSYEQYF. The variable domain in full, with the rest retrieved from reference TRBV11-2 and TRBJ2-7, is EAGVAQSPRYKIIEKRQSVAFWCNPISGHATLYWYQQILGQGPKLLIQFQNNGVVDDSQLPKDRFSAERLKGVDSTLKIQPAKLEDSAVYLCASSLWGTLSYEQYFGPGTRLTVT.

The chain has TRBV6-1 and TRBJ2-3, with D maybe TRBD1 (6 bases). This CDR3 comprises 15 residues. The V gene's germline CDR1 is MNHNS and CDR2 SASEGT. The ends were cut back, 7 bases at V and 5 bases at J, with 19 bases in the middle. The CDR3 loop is CASILRWGRVDTQYF. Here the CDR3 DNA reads TGTGCCAGCATACTTCGATGGGGGCGAGTAGATACGCAGTATTTT.

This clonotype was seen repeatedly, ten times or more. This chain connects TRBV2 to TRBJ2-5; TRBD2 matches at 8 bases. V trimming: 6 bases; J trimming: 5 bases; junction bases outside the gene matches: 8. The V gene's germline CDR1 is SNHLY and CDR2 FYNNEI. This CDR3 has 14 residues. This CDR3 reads CASSDSPGGETQYF. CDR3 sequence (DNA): TGTGCCAGCAGCGACAGCCCGGGAGGGGAGACCCAGTACTTC. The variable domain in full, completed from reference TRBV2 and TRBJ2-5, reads EPEVTQTPSHQVTQMGQEVILRCVPISNHLYFYWYRQILGQKVEFLVSFYNNEISEKSEIFDDQFSVERPDGSNFTLKIRSTKLEDSAMYFCASSDSPGGETQYFGPGTRLLVL.

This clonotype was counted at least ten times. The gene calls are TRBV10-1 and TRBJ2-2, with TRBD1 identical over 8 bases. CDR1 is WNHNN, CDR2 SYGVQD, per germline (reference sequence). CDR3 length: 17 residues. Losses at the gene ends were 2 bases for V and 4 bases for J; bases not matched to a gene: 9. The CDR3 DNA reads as TGCGCCAGCAGTGAGGGGTACGGGACAGGTGCCACCGGGGAGCTGTTTTTT. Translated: CASSEGYGTGATGELFF.

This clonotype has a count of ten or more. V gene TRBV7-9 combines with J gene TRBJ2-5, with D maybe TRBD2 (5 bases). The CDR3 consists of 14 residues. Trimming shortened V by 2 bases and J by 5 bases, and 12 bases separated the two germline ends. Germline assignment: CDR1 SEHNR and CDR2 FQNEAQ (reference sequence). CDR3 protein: CASSLSRGGETQYF. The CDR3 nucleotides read TGTGCCAGCAGCTTAAGCCGGGGTGGTGAGACCCAGTACTTC.

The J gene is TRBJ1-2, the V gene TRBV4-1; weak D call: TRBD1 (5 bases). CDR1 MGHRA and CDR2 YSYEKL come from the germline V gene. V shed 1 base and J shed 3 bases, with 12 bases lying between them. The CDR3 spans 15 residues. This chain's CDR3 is CASSQVGPSDYGYTF. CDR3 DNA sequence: TGCGCCAGCAGCCAAGTGGGACCGTCGGACTATGGCTACACCTTC.

The CDR3 DNA follows: TGTGCCAGTTTGCAGGGCGGAATTGAAAAACTGTTTTTT. This gives the protein CASLQGGIEKLFF. J is TRBJ1-4 and V is TRBV28; D is perhaps TRBD1 (5 bases). The CDR3 loop spans 13 amino acids. Germline CDR1 is MDHEN and CDR2 is SYDVKM. V was pared by 9 bases and J by 7 bases, with 15 bases between.

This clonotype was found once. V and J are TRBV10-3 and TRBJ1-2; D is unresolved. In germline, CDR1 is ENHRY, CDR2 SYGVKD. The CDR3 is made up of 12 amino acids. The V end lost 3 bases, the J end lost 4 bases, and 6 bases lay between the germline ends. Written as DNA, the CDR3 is TGTGCCATCAGTGACAGAGCCTATGGCTACACCTTC. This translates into CAISDRAYGYTF.

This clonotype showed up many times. This CDR3 reads CASSMVGPSYGYTF. In nucleotides, the CDR3 is TGTGCCAGTAGTATGGTTGGACCGAGCTATGGCTACACCTTC. The chain joins TRBV19 to TRBJ1-2; no firm D call. This CDR3 has 14 amino acids. V was clipped by 3 bases and J by 4 bases, with 12 bases between them. Germline lookup yields CDR1 LNHDA and CDR2 SQIVND (reference sequence).

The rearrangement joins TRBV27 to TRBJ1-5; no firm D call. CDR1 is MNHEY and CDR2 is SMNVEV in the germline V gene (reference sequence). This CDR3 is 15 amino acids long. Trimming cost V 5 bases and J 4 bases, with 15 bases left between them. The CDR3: CASSAGLRLNQPQHF. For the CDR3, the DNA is TGTGCCAGCAGTGCCGGGCTAAGACTGAATCAGCCCCAGCATTTT.

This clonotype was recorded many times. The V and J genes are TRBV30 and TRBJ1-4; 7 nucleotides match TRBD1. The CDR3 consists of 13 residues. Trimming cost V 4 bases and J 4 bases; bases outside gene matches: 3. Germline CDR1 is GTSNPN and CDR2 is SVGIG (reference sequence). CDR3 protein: CAWTGTVNEKLFF. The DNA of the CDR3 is TGTGCCTGGACGGGGACAGTTAATGAAAAACTGTTTTTT.

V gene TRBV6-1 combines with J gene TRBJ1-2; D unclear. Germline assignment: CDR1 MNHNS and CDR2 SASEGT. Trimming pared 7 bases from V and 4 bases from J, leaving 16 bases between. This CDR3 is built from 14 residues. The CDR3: CASIAPRQVYGYTF. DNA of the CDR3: TGTGCCAGCATTGCGCCGCGTCAGGTCTATGGCTACACCTTC.

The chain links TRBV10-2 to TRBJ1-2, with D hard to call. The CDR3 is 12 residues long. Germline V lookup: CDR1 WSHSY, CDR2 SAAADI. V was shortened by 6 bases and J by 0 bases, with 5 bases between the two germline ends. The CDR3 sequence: CASRRANYGYTF. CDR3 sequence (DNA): TGCGCCAGCAGGAGGGCTAACTATGGCTACACCTTC.

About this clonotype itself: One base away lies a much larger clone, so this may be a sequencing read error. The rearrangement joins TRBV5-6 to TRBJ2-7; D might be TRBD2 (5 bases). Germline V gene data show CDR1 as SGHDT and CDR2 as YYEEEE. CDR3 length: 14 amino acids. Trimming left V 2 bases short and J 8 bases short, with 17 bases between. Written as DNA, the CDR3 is TGTGCCAGCAGCTTTAGGGAGCCCCTTGCCAAGCAGTACTTC. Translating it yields CASSFREPLAKQYF.

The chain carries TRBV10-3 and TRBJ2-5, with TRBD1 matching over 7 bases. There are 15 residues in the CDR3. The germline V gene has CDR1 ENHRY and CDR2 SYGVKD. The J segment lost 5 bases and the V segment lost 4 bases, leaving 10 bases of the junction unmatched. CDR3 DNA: TGTGCCATCAGTGCCTCGACAGGGACGGCGGAGACCCAGTACTTC. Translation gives CAISASTGTAETQYF.

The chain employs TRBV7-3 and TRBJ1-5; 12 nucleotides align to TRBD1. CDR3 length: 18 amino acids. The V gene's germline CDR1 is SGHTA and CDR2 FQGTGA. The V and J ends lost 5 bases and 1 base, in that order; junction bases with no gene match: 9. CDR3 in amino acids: CASSPGGTGGVSNQPQHF. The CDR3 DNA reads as TGTGCCAGCAGCCCGGGCGGGACAGGGGGCGTCAGCAATCAGCCCCAGCATTTT.

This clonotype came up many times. In nucleotides, the CDR3 is TGTGCCAGCACCCTCCCTGGGGCCTATGGCTACACCTTC. Protein: CASTLPGAYGYTF. The chain recombines TRBV12-3 or TRBV12-4 with TRBJ1-2; the D gene is possibly TRBD1 (5 bases). The CDR3 has 13 residues. V lost 7 bases, J lost 4 bases, and 13 bases lay in between.